The 26 T cell receptor beta chains presented below share a single source sample, sequenced in a study of T-cell memory formation after mild COVID-19. TCRdb independently ran MiXCR on the 5' RACE reads; one entry per CDR3 protein. The data contain around 370,000 distinct CDR3 sequences, under 25% of them singletons. Sequencing was carried out using PBMCs or a T cell subset sorted from them (not recorded which). The source of these receptors is an adult woman who had mild COVID-19 (a few samples of this study predate the infection). Cell type and time point are not known.

The chain is built from TRBV11-2 and TRBJ2-7; 9 bases fit TRBD2. The CDR3 runs to 16 residues. Trimming removed 6 bases from V and 3 bases from J; junction bases left unmatched: 12. CDR1 and CDR2 (germline): SGHAT, FQNNGV. The CDR3 sequence: CASSGKLAGLVYEQYF. CDR3 bases: TGTGCCAGCAGTGGAAAGCTAGCGGGATTAGTCTACGAGCAGTACTTC.

CDR3 loop: CSAPGLFTDTQYF. The CDR3 DNA is TGCAGTGCCCCTGGACTTTTCACAGATACGCAGTATTTT. The chain links TRBV20-1 to TRBJ2-3; tentatively, D is TRBD2 (5 bases). Per the germline V gene, CDR1 is DFQATT and CDR2 is SNEGSKA (reference sequence). The CDR3 covers 13 residues. Deletions cut 6 bases from V and 2 bases from J, with 12 bases between.

This clonotype has only a few counts. The chain employs TRBV10-3 and TRBJ1-2; TRBD1 agrees at 9 bases. The CDR3 contains 14 residues. Trimming cost V 2 bases and J 2 bases; bases outside gene matches: 0. CDR1 is ENHRY and CDR2 is SYGVKD in the germline V gene. CDR3 residues: CAISEGTGNYGYTF. The CDR3 nucleotides are TGTGCCATCAGTGAGGGGACAGGGAACTATGGCTACACCTTC.

The chain combines TRBV5-1 with TRBJ2-7; 8 bases match TRBD2. The germline V gene has CDR1 SGHRS and CDR2 YFSETQ. Germline trimming cut 3 bases from V and 6 bases from J; bases unmatched to any gene: 8. The CDR3 spans 14 residues. DNA for the CDR3: TGCGCCAGCAGCTCCCGGGGGGGATTGCTCGAGCAGTACTTC. Amino acids: CASSSRGGLLEQYF. Using reference TRBV5-1 and TRBJ2-7 for the parts outside the CDR3, the full variable domain is KAGVTQTPRYLIKTRGQQVTLSCSPISGHRSVSWYQQTPGQGLQFLFEYFSETQRNKGNFPGRFSGRQFSNSRSEMNVSTLELGDSALYLCASSSRGGLLEQYFGPGTRLTVT.

V is TRBV12-3 or TRBV12-4 and J is TRBJ2-7; D is possibly TRBD1 or TRBD2 (5 bases each). V lost 6 bases and J lost 4, with 10 bases in between. The CDR3 consists of 12 residues. The CDR3 DNA is TGTGCCAGCAGCCATGGGGGATACGAGCAGTACTTC. Its protein is CASSHGGYEQYF.

This clonotype was observed many times. The V gene is TRBV27, the J gene TRBJ2-1, with TRBD1 identical over 10 bases. Germline CDR1 and CDR2: MNHEY and SMNVEV (reference sequence). The V and J ends lost 6 bases and 3 bases, in that order; junction bases with no gene match: 11. CDR3 length: 17 residues. The CDR3 protein is CASSETGGSLFYNEQFF. CDR3 nucleotides: TGTGCCAGCAGCGAGACAGGGGGCTCACTATTCTACAATGAGCAGTTCTTC.

The V call is TRBV19, the J call TRBJ2-7; 8 nucleotides agree with TRBD2. Germline loops: CDR1 LNHDA, CDR2 SQIVND (reference sequence). The CDR3 totals 15 residues. J gave up 1 base and V 3 bases, and 5 bases lay outside the gene matches. CDR3 nucleotides: TGTGCCAGTAGTATGGCGGGGGGAACTTCCTACGAGCAGTACTTC. Translation: CASSMAGGTSYEQYF.

This clonotype was recorded a few times. The rearrangement joins TRBV9 to TRBJ1-4; D not resolved. This CDR3 spans 13 amino acids. The V and J ends lost 1 base and 8 bases respectively, with 9 bases between them. The V gene's germline CDR1 is SGDLS and CDR2 YYNGEE. The CDR3 sequence: CASSVWLGEKLFF. In DNA, the CDR3 is TGTGCCAGCAGCGTATGGTTAGGGGAAAAACTGTTTTTT. Drawing the rest from reference TRBV9 and TRBJ1-4, the complete variable domain is DSGVTQTPKHLITATGQRVTLRCSPRSGDLSVYWYQQSLDQGLQFLIQYYNGEERAKGNILERFSAQQFPDLHSELNLSSLELGDSALYFCASSVWLGEKLFFGSGTQLSVL.

This sequence joins TRBV7-3 and TRBJ2-3; the D gene is possibly TRBD1 (6 bases). V was pared by 5 bases and J by 2 bases, with 17 bases between. Germline assignment: CDR1 SGHTA and CDR2 FQGTGA. The CDR3 is made up of 16 amino acids. The CDR3 region is CASSPRRPGVTDTQYF. The DNA for the CDR3 is TGTGCCAGCAGCCCGCGCCGTCCAGGGGTCACAGATACGCAGTATTTT.

This clonotype appeared a few times. The chain has TRBV12-3 or TRBV12-4 and TRBJ2-7; TRBD2 matches 11 bases. CDR3 length: 15 residues. V gave up 5 bases and J gave up 4 bases; unmatched junction bases: 7. The CDR3 reads CASSLLAGDFYEQYF. In nucleotides, the CDR3 is TGTGCCAGCAGTCTACTAGCGGGAGACTTTTACGAGCAGTACTTC.

The rearrangement joins TRBV3-1 to TRBJ2-2, with D tentatively TRBD1 (7 bases). The CDR3 runs to 17 residues. Trimming removed 4 bases from V and 3 bases from J, with 18 bases in between. The V gene's germline CDR1 is LGHDT and CDR2 YNNKEL (reference sequence). The CDR3 loop is CASSRLSRGAHTGELFF. The CDR3 region has the DNA TGTGCCAGCAGCCGCCTAAGCAGGGGGGCGCACACCGGGGAGCTGTTTTTT.

This clonotype was found many times. The chain couples TRBV7-9 to TRBJ1-6, with D perhaps matching TRBD1 (5 bases). The CDR3 contains 14 residues. The germline V and J ends were trimmed by 1 base and 7 bases, with 8 bases remaining between them. The V gene's germline CDR1 is SEHNR and CDR2 FQNEAQ (reference sequence). Here the CDR3 reads CASSLGQRNSPLHF. CDR3 bases: TGTGCCAGCAGCTTAGGACAGAGAAATTCACCCCTCCACTTT.

This clonotype has only a few counts. V and J are TRBV20-1 and TRBJ2-5; D ambiguous. The length of the CDR3 is 14 residues. The ends were cut back, 3 bases at V and 0 bases at J, with 11 bases in the middle. Germline V CDR1 and CDR2: DFQATT, SNEGSKA (reference sequence). The DNA for the CDR3 is TGCAGTGCTAGTGCCCGACCGGACCAAGAGACCCAGTACTTC. Its translation is CSASARPDQETQYF.

This clonotype was observed a few times. The chain couples TRBV9 to TRBJ2-1; D gene uncertain. Germline V gene data show CDR1 as SGDLS and CDR2 as YYNGEE. This CDR3 has 16 amino acids. Trimming shortened V by 2 bases and J by 2 bases, and 14 bases separated the two germline ends. The DNA of the CDR3 is TGTGCCAGCAGCGTCGGCCTACTTGATCCCTACAATGAGCAGTTCTTC. Translated, it gives CASSVGLLDPYNEQFF. Combining the CDR3 with reference TRBV9 and TRBJ2-1 gives the whole variable domain DSGVTQTPKHLITATGQRVTLRCSPRSGDLSVYWYQQSLDQGLQFLIQYYNGEERAKGNILERFSAQQFPDLHSELNLSSLELGDSALYFCASSVGLLDPYNEQFFGPGTRLTVL.

This clonotype was found a few times. The CDR3 region is CASSPDGGSRLHEQYF. Written as DNA, the CDR3 is TGTGCCAGCAGCCCAGATGGGGGTTCTAGGCTACACGAGCAGTACTTC. The V gene is TRBV4-2, the J gene TRBJ2-7; D might be TRBD1 or TRBD2, each matching 5 bases. The CDR3 is 16 amino acids. V gave up 4 bases and J gave up 5 bases, with 21 bases separating them. Germline CDR1 is LGHNA and CDR2 is YNFKEQ.

CDR3: CASSSGGETLYTEAFF. The DNA of the CDR3 is TGTGCCAGCAGCTCTGGAGGGGAGACCCTATACACTGAAGCTTTCTTT. J is TRBJ1-1 and V is TRBV7-6; maybe TRBD1 (5 bases). From germline, CDR1 is SGHVS and CDR2 FNYEAQ. Trimming took off 4 bases at V and 3 bases at J, with 18 bases between the two ends. The CDR3 runs to 16 residues.

The CDR3 DNA sequence: TGTGCCAGCAGCCCCGATTCGTTTGGAGAGGATACGCAGTATTTT. Translated, it gives CASSPDSFGEDTQYF. V usage is TRBV7-3 and J usage is TRBJ2-3; D call uncertain. CDR1 is SGHTA and CDR2 is FQGTGA in the germline V gene. The V gene lost 5 bases and the J gene lost 6 bases, with 18 bases spanning the gap. The CDR3 extends over 15 amino acids.

The gene calls are TRBV21-1 and TRBJ2-7; the table calls TRBD1, which could not be checked here. TRBV21-1 is annotated as a pseudogene. The CDR3 totals 14 residues. The DNA of the CDR3 is TGTGCCAGCAGCAAAAGTAGGGACGACTACGAGCAGTACTTC. This encodes CASSKSRDDYEQYF.

The chain has TRBV7-3 and TRBJ2-2; TRBD1 or TRBD2 may be the D gene (5 bases each). V dropped 3 bases and J dropped 2 bases, with 13 bases sitting between them. CDR1 is SGHTA and CDR2 is FQGTGA in the germline V gene. This CDR3 spans 16 amino acids. The CDR3 sequence is CASSFGRDLNTGELFF. The CDR3 DNA follows: TGTGCCAGCAGCTTCGGCCGGGACCTAAACACCGGGGAGCTGTTTTTT. Based on the CDR3 plus reference TRBV7-3 and TRBJ2-2, the full variable domain is GAGVSQTPSNKVTEKGKYVELRCDPISGHTALYWYRQSLGQGPEFLIYFQGTGAADDSGLPNDRFFAVRPEGSVSTLKIQRTERGDSAVYLCASSFGRDLNTGELFFGEGSRLTVL.

The rearrangement links TRBV7-9 to TRBJ2-7; 7 nucleotides align to TRBD1. Per germline, CDR1 SEHNR and CDR2 FQNEAQ (reference sequence). Germline trimming cut 5 bases from V and 3 bases from J; bases unmatched to any gene: 13. The CDR3 extends over 16 amino acids. The CDR3, as DNA: TGTGCCAGCAGCACCGAAGACAGGGCCCTAAACTACGAGCAGTACTTC. It codes for CASSTEDRALNYEQYF.

The CDR3 sequence: CASSRFGQGRFQETQYF. CDR3 coding DNA: TGCGCCAGCAGCCGCTTTGGCCAGGGGCGATTCCAAGAGACCCAGTACTTC. The chain links TRBV4-1 to TRBJ2-5, with D possibly being TRBD1 (6 bases). The V gene lost 4 bases and the J gene lost 1 base, with 19 bases spanning the gap. The germline gives CDR1 MGHRA, CDR2 YSYEKL. CDR3 length: 17 residues.

This clonotype was seen more than once but under ten times. The rearrangement links TRBV5-1 to TRBJ2-5; 14 bases are a match to TRBD2. This CDR3 contains 18 residues. Trimming cost V 3 bases and J 0 bases; bases outside gene matches: 7. Germline V gene data show CDR1 as SGHRS and CDR2 as YFSETQ. The DNA of the CDR3 is TGCGCCAGCAGCTACCGGACTAGCGGGGGGCCGTACCAAGAGACCCAGTACTTC. This sequence encodes CASSYRTSGGPYQETQYF.

This chain joins TRBV2 and TRBJ2-3; D might be TRBD1 (6 bases). The CDR3 runs 15 residues. CDR1 is SNHLY and CDR2 is FYNNEI in the germline V gene. The V end was cut by 5 bases, the J end by 2 bases, with 14 bases between. The CDR3 bases are TGTGCCAGCAGTACCGGGACACCTCTCACAGATACGCAGTATTTT. Amino acids: CASSTGTPLTDTQYF.

Here the CDR3 DNA reads TGTGCCAGCAGCCCAGGGGGCGCCTCCTATGGCTACACCTTC. Protein sequence: CASSPGGASYGYTF. This chain links TRBV6-5 with TRBJ1-2; 8 bases match TRBD1. CDR1 is MNHEY, CDR2 SVGAGI, per germline. The CDR3 spans 14 residues. V lost 6 bases and J lost 4; bases outside the gene matches: 7.

This clonotype was seen a few times. The CDR3 loop is CASSGSESSYNEQFF. CDR3 in DNA: TGTGCCAGCAGTGGGTCAGAGAGCTCCTACAATGAGCAGTTCTTC. The chain links TRBV2 to TRBJ2-1, with D uncertain. Germline V gene lookup returns CDR1 SNHLY and CDR2 FYNNEI. The V end was cut by 4 bases, the J end by 0 bases, with 10 bases between. This CDR3 contains 15 residues.

The rearrangement links TRBV7-9 to TRBJ2-3; tentatively, D is TRBD2 (6 bases). Germline-derived CDR1 and CDR2 are SEHNR and FQNEAQ (reference sequence). Trimming shortened V by 5 bases and J by 4 bases, and 25 bases separated the two germline ends. The CDR3 length is 18 residues. The chain's CDR3 is CASSPMRKNSGIADTQYF. CDR3 coding DNA: TGTGCCAGCAGCCCCATGAGAAAAAATAGCGGAATAGCAGATACGCAGTATTTT.